Included here is one TCR beta chain sequence, with context. Compared with germline, one end of the junction differs, possibly owing to a read error. This record comes from a study of breast tumors, draining lymph nodes, adjacent tissues. TCRdb re-called the multiplex PCR reads with MiXCR, one entry per CDR3 protein. The table has approximately 150,000 distinct CDR3 sequences, roughly 33% seen once. The CDR3 consists of 10 residues. The V gene's germline CDR1 is SGHVS and CDR2 FNYEAQ. The lymph nodes were axillary draining lymph nodes from breast cancer patients. Input material: axillary lymph node tissue. This chain uses TRBV7-6 with TRBJ2-5; D not resolved. The origin of this receptor is a female donor with breast cancer. Some clones in this sample may be carry-over from other donors' samples. The CDR3: CASSLGSPHF. The CDR3 bases are TGTGCCAGCAGCTTAGGTAGCCCGCACTTC.